Detailed here is one T cell receptor beta chain. This clonotype was seen only a few times. What this receptor recognizes is not known. Base qualities are not provided; no much larger clone lies one nucleotide away. TCR libraries for sorted subsets were made from approximately 960,000 sorted CD4+ or CD8+ T cells. PBMCs were separated from peripheral blood using Ficoll-Hypaque density gradient centrifugation and then cryopreserved in liquid nitrogen. Paired sorted CD4+ and CD8+ subsets came from healthy controls, HAM/TSP patients and MS patients. cDNA was synthesized by template-switch 5'RACE using a primer with a 10-nucleotide random unique molecular identifier that tagged each TCR transcript. Every sequencing run covered 15-18 subjects and yielded more than 180 million TCR-beta sequences. The RNeasy kit was used for extraction of total RNA. The KAPA Real-time Library Amplification kit was used to amplify TCR-beta VDJ regions with primers targeting the TCR constant region and the 5'RACE anchor. Sample indexes and Illumina adaptors were added in a first PCR, after which library yield was increased in a second PCR. After Ampure bead purification, the roughly 650 bp TCR product was size-selected on a 2% E-gel SizeSelection system. Before pooling, library quality was checked on a Bioanalyzer, concentration was measured with Qubit, and libraries were quantified with the Kapa Library Quantification kit. Paired-end 2 x 150 bp sequencing of the libraries was performed on an Illumina HiSeq 2500. To increase sequence diversity, roughly 24-32% phiX was spiked into each library pool. Under the source paper's analysis protocol: The UMI-based MiGEC pipeline processed quality-filtered reads and removed over 85% of raw TCR sequences during error correction. IMGT germline references were used for aligning VDJ genes, and each clonotype was defined as a unique CDR3 amino acid sequence together with its V-J genes. Clonal expansion, Shannon diversity and CDR3 relatedness (CalcPairwiseDistances, ClusterSamples) were evaluated with VDJtools, and phylogenetic trees were built with CLCbio workbench. Expanded clones were defined as having at least 8 unique UMIs, based on coefficient-of-variation modelling across technical triplicates. TCRdb handled the public reads itself, with Q25 trimming in fastp and clone calling in MiXCR, and kept productive beta chains. Here each entry gathers all rows of one CDR3 protein and keeps the most common genes and DNA. Clone size and V and J calls follow TCRdb, not the original study. A total of around 33,000 distinct CDR3 sequences appear in this sample, 20% to 25% of them only once. The ten largest clones capture roughly 27% of the sample.

The CDR3 sequence holds 16 residues, the cysteine and phenylalanine included. Of all the DNA, just the CDR3 is kept, 48 bases in frame from base 1. The germline V gene yields MDHEN for CDR1 and SYDVKM for CDR2. Clipping removes 3 bases from V and 4 bases from J, with 9 as the unmatched junction base count. The source of the sample is a study of neurological immune-mediated disorders (dated by TCRdb to the late 2010s). A note on the overall study: Peripheral blood TCR-beta repertoires from patients with HTLV-I-associated myelopathy (HAM/TSP), patients with multiple sclerosis, and healthy controls were compared in the study using UMI-based sequencing. Alongside PBMC samples, the set of some 97 TCR-beta libraries contained longitudinal samples, technical triplicates, and paired CD4+ and CD8+ T-cell subsets that had been sorted. Of the 70 or so subjects in the cohort, some 15 were HAM/TSP patients, approximately 35 were multiple sclerosis patients, and some 20 were healthy controls. On the study overall, not on this receptor specifically: TCR clonal expansion was greatest in HAM/TSP patients and smallest in MS patients, who ranked below even healthy controls. No identical CDR3 amino acid sequences were shared among expanded clones across subjects, suggesting private TCR-beta repertoires in all groups.

This clonotype was obtained from a man aged 50 to 59 with HTLV-1-associated myelopathy (HAM/TSP). Source material: CD4+ T cells from blood. The V and J genes are TRBV28 and TRBJ2-3; TRBD1 lines up with 8 middle nucleotides. The bases are TGTGCCAGCAGTTTTGGCAGGGGGCTTGTTGCAGATACGCAGTATTTT. Its amino acids are CASSFGRGLVADTQYF.